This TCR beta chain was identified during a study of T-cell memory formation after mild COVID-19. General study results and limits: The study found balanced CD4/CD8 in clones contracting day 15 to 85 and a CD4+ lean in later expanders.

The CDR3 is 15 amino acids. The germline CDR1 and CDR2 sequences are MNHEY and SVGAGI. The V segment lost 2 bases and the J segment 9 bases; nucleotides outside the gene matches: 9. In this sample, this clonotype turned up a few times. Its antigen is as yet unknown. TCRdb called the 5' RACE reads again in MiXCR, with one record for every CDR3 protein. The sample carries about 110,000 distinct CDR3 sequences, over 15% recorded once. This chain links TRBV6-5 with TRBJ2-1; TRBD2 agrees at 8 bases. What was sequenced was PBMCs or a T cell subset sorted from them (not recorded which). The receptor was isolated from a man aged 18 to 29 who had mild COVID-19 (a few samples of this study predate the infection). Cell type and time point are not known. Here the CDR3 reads CASSYAGGGPGEQFF. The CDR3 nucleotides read TGTGCCAGCAGTTACGCCGGGGGGGGGCCTGGTGAGCAGTTCTTC.